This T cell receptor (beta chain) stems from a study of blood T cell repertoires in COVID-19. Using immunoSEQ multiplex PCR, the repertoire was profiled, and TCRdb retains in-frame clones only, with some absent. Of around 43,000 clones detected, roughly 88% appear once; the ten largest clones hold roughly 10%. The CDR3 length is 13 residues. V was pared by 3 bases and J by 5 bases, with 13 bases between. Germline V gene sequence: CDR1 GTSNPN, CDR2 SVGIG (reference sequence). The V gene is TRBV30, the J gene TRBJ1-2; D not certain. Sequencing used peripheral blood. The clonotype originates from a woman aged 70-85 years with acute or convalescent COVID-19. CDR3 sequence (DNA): TGTGCCTGGAGGGAGTTAGGATCGTATGGCTACACCTTC. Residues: CAWRELGSYGYTF.